These 28 T cell receptor beta chains originate from one sample sequenced in a study of T cell changes during pregnancy in multiple sclerosis. This table comes from immunoSEQ multiplex PCR, and its TCRdb copy is limited to in-frame clones, with some not included. This sample has about 67,000 clones, with approximately 90% found just once. The material sequenced was peripheral blood, taken in the second trimester of pregnancy. The receptor source for this set is a female donor with multiple sclerosis, enrolled in a pregnancy study.

The CDR3 nucleotides read TGTGCCAGTAGTATAGTGGGGACATACTGGGCCAACGTCCTGACTTTC. Its translation: CASSIVGTYWANVLTF. The J gene is TRBJ2-6, the V gene TRBV19; a weak D match, TRBD1 (6 bases). CDR1 is LNHDA, CDR2 SQIVND, per germline (reference sequence). Trimming removed 1 base at V and 5 bases at J, with 12 bases between. This CDR3 has 16 residues.

This chain's CDR3 is CASSVAPVTGGTYEQYF. DNA of the CDR3: TGTGCCAGCAGCGTAGCCCCAGTGACAGGGGGAACCTACGAGCAGTACTTC. The J gene is TRBJ2-7, the V gene TRBV9; 9 bases are shared with TRBD1. This CDR3 has 17 residues. V was clipped by 0 bases and J by 2 bases; unmatched bases: 9. Germline loops: CDR1 SGDLS, CDR2 YYNGEE.

This chain connects TRBV29-1 to TRBJ2-3; 11 bases align to TRBD1. There are 16 residues in the CDR3. Germline V gene lookup returns CDR1 SQVTM and CDR2 ANQGSEA. Losses at the gene ends were 6 bases for V and 2 bases for J; bases not matched to a gene: 10. CDR3 coding DNA: TGCAGCGTAAGAAAGGGGACAGGGGGAACCACAGATACGCAGTATTTT. It encodes CSVRKGTGGTTDTQYF.

This sequence joins TRBV19 and TRBJ1-1; TRBD1 matches 8 bases. The length of the CDR3 is 13 residues. J lost 4 bases, V lost 7 bases, and 5 bases had no gene match. The germline CDR1 and CDR2 sequences are LNHDA and SQIVND (reference sequence). The CDR3, as DNA: TGTGCCAGTACTCCGGGACAGGTCACTGAAGCTTTCTTT. Translation gives CASTPGQVTEAFF.

CDR3 coding DNA: TGTGCCTTTGATCGCGGGGGTGACTATGGCTACACCTTC. Protein: CAFDRGGDYGYTF. The genes are TRBV30 and TRBJ1-2; D is possibly TRBD1 (5 bases). The CDR3 consists of 13 residues. The germline V gene has CDR1 GTSNPN and CDR2 SVGIG (reference sequence). The V and J ends lost 7 bases and 3 bases respectively, with 15 bases between them.

V usage is TRBV10-3 and J usage is TRBJ1-2, with 11 nucleotides matching TRBD1. This CDR3 region has 18 residues. Germline CDR1 reads ENHRY; CDR2 reads SYGVKD. V lost 4 bases to trimming and J lost 0 bases; unmatched junction nucleotides: 10. CDR3 protein: CAISAGQGATLANYGYTF. The CDR3 nucleotides read TGTGCCATCAGTGCAGGACAGGGGGCGACTTTGGCTAACTATGGCTACACCTTC.

The chain has TRBV18 and TRBJ1-6, with no clear D. The CDR3 runs 14 residues. Trimming removed 3 bases at V and 9 bases at J, with 12 bases between. Germline-derived CDR1 and CDR2 are KGHSH and LQKENI. CDR3 DNA sequence: TGTGCCAGCTCACCCGCGGCAGTTAGTTCACCCCTCCACTTT. This codes for CASSPAAVSSPLHF.

The chain joins TRBV7-9 to TRBJ1-4; the D is unclear. CDR1 and CDR2 (germline): SEHNR, FQNEAQ (reference sequence). The CDR3 has 14 amino acids. V was trimmed by 5 bases and J by 4 bases, leaving 11 bases between them. The CDR3 loop reads CASSPPGRNEKLFF. CDR3 DNA sequence: TGTGCCAGCAGCCCGCCTGGGCGTAATGAAAAACTGTTTTTT.

The chain carries TRBV29-1 and TRBJ2-2; D is possibly TRBD1 (7 bases). V was clipped by 1 base and J by 3 bases, with 12 bases between them. Germline V lookup: CDR1 SQVTM, CDR2 ANQGSEA. This CDR3 is built from 15 residues. For the CDR3, the DNA is TGCAGCGTTGAAGCCGGCAGGGGGGACACCGGGGAGCTGTTTTTT. Its translation is CSVEAGRGDTGELFF.

The chain couples TRBV19 to TRBJ2-6, with D possibly TRBD2 on 5 matching bases. The CDR3 is 15 amino acids. Trimming removed 3 bases at V and 2 bases at J, with 8 bases between. CDR1 is LNHDA and CDR2 is SQIVND in the germline V gene (reference sequence). DNA of the CDR3: TGTGCCAGTAGTATCTCGGAGGCTGGGGCCAACGTCCTGACTTTC. Encoded protein: CASSISEAGANVLTF. Full variable domain (rest looked up from reference TRBV19 and TRBJ2-6): DGGITQSPKYLFRKEGQNVTLSCEQNLNHDAMYWYRQDPGQGLRLIYYSQIVNDFQKGDIAEGYSVSREKKESFPLTVTSAQKNPTAFYLCASSISEAGANVLTFGAGSRLTVL.

The CDR3 loop is CASSKRGGPYEQYF. The CDR3 region has the DNA TGTGCCAGCAGTAAGCGGGGGGGCCCCTACGAGCAGTACTTC. V is TRBV2 and J is TRBJ2-7; the match to TRBD2 covers 10 bases. The CDR3 spans 14 residues. Trimming removed 5 bases from V and 2 bases from J; junction bases left unmatched: 3. CDR1 SNHLY and CDR2 FYNNEI come from the germline V gene.

The chain combines TRBV7-9 with TRBJ2-6; 9 nucleotides line up with TRBD2. Germline CDR1 reads SEHNR; CDR2 reads FQNEAQ (reference sequence). The junction had 6 bases not matched to a gene; V was cut back by 1 base and J by 2 bases. The CDR3 runs to 18 residues. CDR3 nucleotides: TGTGCCAGCAGCTTAGTATTAGCGGGAGTAGCTGGGGCCAACGTCCTGACTTTC. Translating it yields CASSLVLAGVAGANVLTF.

V and J are TRBV6-5 and TRBJ2-2, with D possibly matching TRBD1 (5 bases). Trimming shortened V by 0 bases and J by 1 base, and 9 bases separated the two germline ends. The CDR3 consists of 16 residues. The germline gives CDR1 MNHEY, CDR2 SVGAGI. The CDR3 spells CASSYSIQGNTGELFF. The CDR3 DNA is TGTGCCAGCAGTTACTCGATTCAGGGGAACACCGGGGAGCTGTTTTTT.

V gene TRBV7-3 combines with J gene TRBJ1-5; D is possibly TRBD1 (6 bases). Trimming cost V 2 bases and J 0 bases, with 20 bases left between them. Germline V lookup: CDR1 SGHTA, CDR2 FQGTGA. The CDR3 runs to 19 residues. The CDR3 DNA follows: TGTGCCAGCAGCTTAGCCTCCGGACAGCAGTATTATAGCAATCAGCCCCAGCATTTT. This gives the protein CASSLASGQQYYSNQPQHF. The full variable domain, its missing parts supplied by reference TRBV7-3 and TRBJ1-5, is GAGVSQTPSNKVTEKGKYVELRCDPISGHTALYWYRQSLGQGPEFLIYFQGTGAADDSGLPNDRFFAVRPEGSVSTLKIQRTERGDSAVYLCASSLASGQQYYSNQPQHFGDGTRLSIL.

The table lists this clone with a count of one. The V and J genes are TRBV18 and TRBJ2-1, with 8 bases matching TRBD2. Losses at the gene ends were 3 bases for V and 6 bases for J; bases not matched to a gene: 7. CDR1 KGHSH and CDR2 LQKENI come from the germline V gene. The CDR3 spans 15 residues. As DNA, the CDR3 is TGTGCCAGCTCACCCGGGGGGGGCGCCCCCAATGAGCAGTTCTTC. It yields the protein CASSPGGGAPNEQFF. Variable domain in full (rest from reference TRBV18 and TRBJ2-1): NAGVMQNPRHLVRRRGQEARLRCSPMKGHSHVYWYRQLPEEGLKFMVYLQKENIIDESGMPKERFSAEFPKEGPSILRIQQVVRGDSAAYFCASSPGGGAPNEQFFGPGTRLTVL.

The genes are TRBV4-2 and TRBJ1-2; no definite D call. CDR3 length equals 14 residues. Trimming cost V 0 bases and J 2 bases, with 7 bases left between them. CDR1 is LGHNA, CDR2 YNFKEQ, per germline. The CDR3 sequence: CASSQEARNYGYTF. CDR3 DNA sequence: TGTGCCAGCAGCCAAGAGGCTAGAAACTATGGCTACACCTTC.

CDR3 residues: CASSSQGQPQHF. The CDR3 DNA reads as TGTGCCAGCAGCTCACAGGGCCAGCCCCAGCATTTT. The chain is built from TRBV7-2 and TRBJ1-5; possibly TRBD1 for D (6 bases). In germline, CDR1 is SGHTA, CDR2 FQGNSA. Trimming took off 4 bases at V and 7 bases at J, with 8 bases between the two ends. The CDR3 contains 12 residues.

This chain connects TRBV5-1 to TRBJ2-3; D possibly corresponds to TRBD1 (6 bases). Germline V gives CDR1 SGHRS, CDR2 YFSETQ. This CDR3 has 17 residues. V gave up 3 bases and J gave up 0 bases, with 17 bases separating them. The CDR3 protein is CASSWMMWQGSTDTQYF. The CDR3 nucleotides read TGCGCCAGCAGCTGGATGATGTGGCAGGGGAGCACAGATACGCAGTATTTT.

The gene calls are TRBV5-1 and TRBJ2-7, with D hard to call. There are 13 residues in the CDR3. The germline CDR1 and CDR2 sequences are SGHRS and YFSETQ. The V end was cut by 0 bases, the J end by 6 bases, with 10 bases between. Here the CDR3 DNA reads TGCGCCAGCAGCTTGGCCCCCGGTGCCGAGCAGTACTTC. Translation gives CASSLAPGAEQYF.

The J gene is TRBJ2-2, the V gene TRBV7-2, with 7 positions matching TRBD2. Germline V gene lookup returns CDR1 SGHTA and CDR2 FQGNSA. CDR3 length: 16 amino acids. The V and J ends lost 1 base and 5 bases, in that order; junction bases with no gene match: 7. CDR3: CASSLGGGTWTGELFF. CDR3 DNA: TGTGCCAGCAGCTTAGGGGGGGGTACGTGGACCGGGGAGCTGTTTTTT.

This chain connects TRBV18 to TRBJ2-5; D is ambiguous. V was trimmed by 5 bases and J by 3 bases, leaving 10 bases between them. CDR3 length equals 13 residues. Germline-derived CDR1 and CDR2 are KGHSH and LQKENI. CDR3 sequence: CASSESTKETQYF. The CDR3 DNA is TGTGCCAGCTCAGAGAGTACTAAAGAGACCCAGTACTTC.

The rearrangement joins TRBV6-5 to TRBJ2-2, with 12 bases lining up with TRBD1. Unmatched junction bases numbered 4, after V lost 4 bases and J lost 4 bases. The CDR3 runs 16 residues. The germline V gene has CDR1 MNHEY and CDR2 SVGAGI. The CDR3 DNA is TGTGCCAGCAGTTCGGGACAGGGGGCGGGCACCGGGGAGCTGTTTTTT. Protein product: CASSSGQGAGTGELFF.

This clone was seen only a few times. The V and J genes are TRBV7-9 and TRBJ1-5; no reliable D call. Trimming cost V 5 bases and J 11 bases, with 10 bases left between them. Germline V lookup: CDR1 SEHNR, CDR2 FQNEAQ (reference sequence). This CDR3 region has 11 residues. CDR3 DNA sequence: TGTGCCAGCAGCAACGGGGAGTCCCAGCATTTT. Its translation: CASSNGESQHF.

The V gene is TRBV30, the J gene TRBJ2-3; 7 nucleotides align to TRBD1. The length of the CDR3 is 13 residues. V gave up 7 bases and J gave up 3 bases; unmatched junction bases: 7. CDR1 is GTSNPN, CDR2 SVGIG, per germline (reference sequence). CDR3 sequence: CASQTGFTDTQYF. CDR3 bases: TGTGCCTCCCAGACAGGGTTTACAGATACGCAGTATTTT. The full variable domain, in which reference TRBV30 and TRBJ2-3 provide the parts outside the CDR3, is SQTIHQWPATLVQPVGSPLSLECTVEGTSNPNLYWYRQAAGRGLQLLFYSVGIGQISSEVPQNLSASRPQDRQFILSSKKLLLSDSGFYLCASQTGFTDTQYFGPGTRLTVL.

The chain links TRBV30 to TRBJ2-5; D possibly corresponds to TRBD1 (7 bases). V lost 5 bases, J lost 5 bases, and 18 bases lay in between. The CDR3 is 14 amino acids. The germline V gene encodes CDR1 GTSNPN and CDR2 SVGIG (reference sequence). The CDR3 DNA is TGTGCCTGGCAGATGACAGGGAGGTGGGAGACCCAGTACTTC. Protein sequence: CAWQMTGRWETQYF. The full variable domain, rest sourced from reference TRBV30 and TRBJ2-5, is SQTIHQWPATLVQPVGSPLSLECTVEGTSNPNLYWYRQAAGRGLQLLFYSVGIGQISSEVPQNLSASRPQDRQFILSSKKLLLSDSGFYLCAWQMTGRWETQYFGPGTRLLVL.

The sample holds one count of this clone. The chain combines TRBV29-1 with TRBJ1-2; possibly TRBD1 for D (5 bases). Germline lookup yields CDR1 SQVTM and CDR2 ANQGSEA. The ends were cut back, 4 bases at V and 3 bases at J, with 12 bases in the middle. The CDR3 length is 13 residues. CDR3 nucleotide sequence: TGCAGCGTTGCGTCCAGGGTAGACTATGGCTACACCTTC. The encoded protein is CSVASRVDYGYTF.

This chain connects TRBV27 to TRBJ1-1; D unclear. The V gene lost 2 bases and the J gene lost 1 base, with 5 bases spanning the gap. The CDR3 sequence is 13 residues long. CDR1 and CDR2 from the germline V gene are MNHEY and SMNVEV (reference sequence). This CDR3 is CASSLGRNTEAFF. CDR3 in DNA: TGTGCCAGCAGTTTAGGGCGGAACACTGAAGCTTTCTTT.

The chain recombines TRBV27 with TRBJ2-2; possibly TRBD1 for D (5 bases). Trimming pared 5 bases from V and 4 bases from J, leaving 8 bases between. CDR1 and CDR2 (germline): MNHEY, SMNVEV (reference sequence). The CDR3 spans 13 residues. CDR3 nucleotides: TGTGCCAGCAGTCCAACAGGCACCGGGGAGCTGTTTTTT. This sequence encodes CASSPTGTGELFF.